This T cell receptor (beta chain) stems from a study of blood T cell repertoires in COVID-19. Overall study: The samples span acute and convalescent COVID-19 from the United States, Italy and Spain. From T cells, B-cell-depleted T cells, or PBMCs came the material, which was cDNA or gDNA.

Authors' analysis steps: Estimation of nucleated cell counts relied on the amplification of reference gene primers. TCRdb's copy holds only in-frame clones and misses some; the assay was immunoSEQ multiplex PCR. The DNA gave D and trimming, while V, J and clone size come from that table. The profile shows hundreds of thousands of clones, around 80% of them singletons. After removal of 5 bases from V and 6 bases from J, the junction contained 9 bases not matched to a gene. Germline V gene sequence: CDR1 LNHDA, CDR2 SQIVND (reference sequence). The CDR3 contains 16 residues. This chain uses TRBV19 with TRBJ1-5; TRBD1 matches 11 bases. Material for sequencing was peripheral blood. The clonotype comes from a man aged 25 to 40 with active or convalescent COVID-19. The CDR3 loop is CASSSLGTGGSQPQHF. The CDR3, as DNA: TGTGCCAGTAGTTCCCTCGGGACAGGGGGTTCTCAGCCCCAGCATTTT.